This is a list of T cell receptor beta chains from one sample in a study of CD8 T cells in Susac syndrome. TCRdb independently ran MiXCR on the immunoSEQ multiplex PCR reads; one entry per CDR3 protein. The sample holds about 300,000 distinct CDR3 sequences; about 92% are singletons and the top ten take less than 0.08%. The sample consisted of CD4+ T cells from PBMCs. These receptors were collected from a human donor with multiple sclerosis. CDR3s include the opening cysteine and the closing phenylalanine or tryptophan. The D gene is left open where the match is weak. Size is stated for part of the rows, as once, few or many counts, or as a class when the clone is expanded.

abundance: once; d_gene: TRBD1; j_gene: TRBJ2-7; v_gene: TRBV6-1; CDR3aa: CASSKADRVGYEQYF; CDR3nt: TGTGCCAGCAGCAAAGCCGACAGGGTTGGTTACGAGCAGTACTTC
abundance: NA; d_gene: TRBD2; j_gene: TRBJ2-4; v_gene: TRBV7-2; CDR3aa: CASSLRGGRTKNIQYF; CDR3nt: TGTGCCAGCAGCTTAAGGGGCGGGAGAACCAAAAACATTCAGTACTTC
abundance: NA; d_gene: NA; j_gene: TRBJ1-1; v_gene: TRBV20-1; CDR3aa: CSAPGQYYTEAFF; CDR3nt: TGCAGTGCACCAGGACAGTACTACACTGAAGCTTTCTTT
abundance: NA; d_gene: NA; j_gene: TRBJ1-2; v_gene: TRBV3-1; CDR3aa: CASSQVEAGYTF; CDR3nt: TGTGCCAGCAGCCAAGTTGAGGCGGGCTACACCTTC
abundance: NA; d_gene: NA; j_gene: TRBJ1-2; v_gene: TRBV7-9; CDR3aa: CASRSRTGVNYGYTF; CDR3nt: TGTGCCAGCAGATCACGGACGGGAGTTAACTATGGCTACACCTTC
abundance: NA; d_gene: TRBD2; j_gene: TRBJ2-1; v_gene: TRBV4-1; CDR3aa: CASSQRGLAAYNEQFF; CDR3nt: TGCGCCAGCAGCCAACGAGGACTAGCGGCCTACAATGAGCAGTTCTTC
abundance: NA; d_gene: NA; j_gene: TRBJ2-3; v_gene: TRBV6-4; CDR3aa: CASSDQRTDTQYF; CDR3nt: TGTGCCAGCAGTGATCAGCGCACAGATACGCAGTATTTT
abundance: few; d_gene: NA; j_gene: TRBJ2-4; v_gene: TRBV2; CDR3aa: CASSELDIQYF; CDR3nt: TGTGCCAGCAGTGAATTGGACATTCAGTACTTC
abundance: NA; d_gene: NA; j_gene: TRBJ1-1; v_gene: TRBV6-2/TRBV6-3; CDR3aa: CASSYLDTPNTEAF; CDR3nt: TGTGCCAGCAGTTACCTAGACACACCGAACACTGAAGCTTTT
abundance: NA; d_gene: TRBD1; j_gene: TRBJ2-3; v_gene: TRBV2; CDR3aa: CASSADRDVGTDTQYF; CDR3nt: TGTGCCAGCAGTGCGGACAGGGATGTAGGGACAGATACGCAGTATTTT
abundance: NA; d_gene: NA; j_gene: TRBJ2-3; v_gene: TRBV11-2; CDR3aa: CASSLEEAPLSTDTQYF; CDR3nt: TGTGCCAGCAGCTTAGAGGAAGCGCCGTTGAGCACAGATACGCAGTATTTT
abundance: few; d_gene: NA; j_gene: TRBJ2-7; v_gene: TRBV3-1; CDR3aa: CASSPYSGALSSYEQYF; CDR3nt: TGTGCCAGCAGCCCGTATAGCGGCGCCCTGAGCTCCTACGAGCAGTACTTC
abundance: NA; d_gene: NA; j_gene: TRBJ1-3; v_gene: TRBV30; CDR3aa: CAWGIALGSGNTIYF; CDR3nt: TGTGCCTGGGGAATAGCTCTAGGCTCTGGAAACACCATATATTTT
abundance: NA; d_gene: NA; j_gene: TRBJ2-2; v_gene: TRBV7-3; CDR3aa: CASSPTVSNTGELFF; CDR3nt: TGTGCCAGCAGCCCCACAGTATCGAACACCGGGGAGCTGTTTTTT
abundance: NA; d_gene: NA; j_gene: TRBJ2-7; v_gene: TRBV7-9; CDR3aa: CASSPTIYEQYF; CDR3nt: TGTGCCAGCAGCCCGACCATTTACGAGCAGTACTTC
abundance: NA; d_gene: NA; j_gene: TRBJ2-6; v_gene: TRBV19; CDR3aa: CASSPRWGLSSGANVLTF; CDR3nt: TGTGCCAGTAGTCCCCGGTGGGGGCTAAGCTCTGGGGCCAACGTCCTGACTTTC
abundance: NA; d_gene: NA; j_gene: TRBJ1-2; v_gene: TRBV2; CDR3aa: CASRARDGYTF; CDR3nt: TGTGCCAGCAGGGCCAGAGATGGCTACACCTTC
abundance: NA; d_gene: NA; j_gene: TRBJ2-1; v_gene: TRBV19; CDR3aa: CASSSGTYNEQFF; CDR3nt: TGTGCCAGTAGTAGTGGGACTTACAATGAGCAGTTCTTC
abundance: NA; d_gene: TRBD2; j_gene: TRBJ2-2; v_gene: TRBV5-6; CDR3aa: CASSLRAGGPTGELFF; CDR3nt: TGTGCCAGCAGCTTGCGAGCGGGAGGGCCGACCGGGGAGCTGTTTTTT
abundance: once; d_gene: NA; j_gene: TRBJ1-1; v_gene: TRBV6-2/TRBV6-3; CDR3aa: CASNPGGEHTEAFF; CDR3nt: TGTGCCAGCAATCCTGGGGGGGAACACACTGAAGCTTTCTTT
abundance: NA; d_gene: TRBD2; j_gene: TRBJ2-1; v_gene: TRBV4-1; CDR3aa: CASSQDLIAWREGQEQFF; CDR3nt: TGCGCCAGCAGCCAAGATCTCATAGCATGGCGGGAGGGTCAGGAGCAGTTCTTC
abundance: NA; d_gene: TRBD2; j_gene: TRBJ2-1; v_gene: TRBV29-1; CDR3aa: CSVVGLAGQAAHNEQFF; CDR3nt: TGCAGCGTTGTCGGACTAGCGGGGCAAGCCGCTCACAATGAGCAGTTCTTC
abundance: NA; d_gene: NA; j_gene: TRBJ2-1; v_gene: TRBV2; CDR3aa: CASSLGRGTYNEQFF; CDR3nt: TGTGCCAGCAGTCTAGGTAGGGGTACGTACAATGAGCAGTTCTTC
abundance: NA; d_gene: TRBD1; j_gene: TRBJ2-7; v_gene: TRBV29-1; CDR3aa: CSVGDSLSYEQYF; CDR3nt: TGCAGCGTTGGGGACAGTCTCTCCTACGAGCAGTACTTC
abundance: NA; d_gene: NA; j_gene: TRBJ2-7; v_gene: TRBV11-3; CDR3aa: CASSTATGLEQYF; CDR3nt: TGTGCCAGCTCGACCGCGACGGGGCTTGAGCAGTACTTC
abundance: once; d_gene: TRBD2; j_gene: TRBJ2-3; v_gene: TRBV5-1; CDR3aa: CASSLMREWSDTQYF; CDR3nt: TGCGCCAGCAGCTTGATGCGGGAGTGGTCAGATACGCAGTATTTT
abundance: NA; d_gene: NA; j_gene: TRBJ2-3; v_gene: TRBV19; CDR3aa: CASSMNPATDTQYF; CDR3nt: TGTGCCAGTAGTATGAACCCAGCCACAGATACGCAGTATTTT
abundance: NA; d_gene: NA; j_gene: TRBJ1-1; v_gene: TRBV5-4; CDR3aa: CASSPGQQAQAFF; CDR3nt: TGTGCCAGCAGCCCTGGACAGCAAGCACAAGCTTTCTTT
abundance: NA; d_gene: NA; j_gene: TRBJ2-1; v_gene: TRBV15; CDR3aa: CATSRDRLEVNEQFF; CDR3nt: TGTGCCACCAGCAGAGATAGACTAGAGGTCAATGAGCAGTTCTTC
abundance: NA; d_gene: NA; j_gene: TRBJ2-2; v_gene: TRBV30; CDR3aa: CAWSGPRRGELFF; CDR3nt: TGTGCCTGGAGTGGACCTCGCAGAGGGGAGCTGTTTTTT
abundance: NA; d_gene: NA; j_gene: TRBJ1-1; v_gene: TRBV7-2; CDR3aa: CASSSQGHTNTEAFF; CDR3nt: TGTGCCAGCAGCTCTCAAGGACACACCAACACTGAAGCTTTCTTT
abundance: NA; d_gene: TRBD2; j_gene: TRBJ2-3; v_gene: TRBV29-1; CDR3aa: CSVRRTSEPDTQYF; CDR3nt: TGCAGCGTTCGCCGGACTAGCGAACCAGATACGCAGTATTTT
abundance: once; d_gene: TRBD1; j_gene: TRBJ1-3; v_gene: TRBV11-2; CDR3aa: CASSPSGGGGNTIYF; CDR3nt: TGTGCCAGCAGCCCGTCAGGGGGGGGTGGAAACACCATATATTTT
abundance: NA; d_gene: NA; j_gene: TRBJ2-3; v_gene: TRBV18; CDR3aa: CASSPPGPLIRDTQYF; CDR3nt: TGTGCCAGCTCACCACCCGGCCCTCTGATCAGAGATACGCAGTATTTT
abundance: NA; d_gene: NA; j_gene: TRBJ1-5; v_gene: TRBV7-2; CDR3aa: CASSLPQGPQHF; CDR3nt: TGTGCCAGCAGCTTACCACAGGGGCCCCAGCATTTT
abundance: NA; d_gene: NA; j_gene: TRBJ2-5; v_gene: TRBV7-2; CDR3aa: CASSLVPPGAGRQETQYF; CDR3nt: TGTGCCAGCAGCTTAGTCCCCCCCGGTGCAGGGAGGCAAGAGACCCAGTACTTC
abundance: once; d_gene: TRBD2; j_gene: TRBJ2-3; v_gene: TRBV3-1; CDR3aa: CASSQELAGGPSTDTQYF; CDR3nt: TGTGCCAGCAGCCAAGAACTAGCGGGGGGCCCAAGCACAGATACGCAGTATTTT
abundance: NA; d_gene: NA; j_gene: TRBJ1-2; v_gene: TRBV29-1; CDR3aa: CSAQTGYGYTF; CDR3nt: TGCAGCGCCCAGACAGGCTATGGCTACACCTTC
abundance: NA; d_gene: TRBD2; j_gene: TRBJ2-1; v_gene: TRBV24-1; CDR3aa: CATSDGTSGSNNEQFF; CDR3nt: TGTGCCACCAGTGATGGGACTAGCGGTTCCAACAATGAGCAGTTCTTC
abundance: NA; d_gene: NA; j_gene: TRBJ2-1; v_gene: TRBV12-3/TRBV12-4; CDR3aa: CASRNGFTRDNEQFF; CDR3nt: TGTGCCAGCAGAAACGGGTTCACTAGGGACAATGAGCAGTTCTTC
abundance: NA; d_gene: NA; j_gene: TRBJ2-5; v_gene: TRBV20-1; CDR3aa: CSPYRGRETQYF; CDR3nt: TGCAGTCCTTACAGAGGTAGAGAGACCCAGTACTTC
abundance: NA; d_gene: NA; j_gene: TRBJ2-4; v_gene: TRBV7-9; CDR3aa: CASSLEYWQTF; CDR3nt: TGTGCCAGCAGCTTAGAATATTGGCAGACCTTC
abundance: NA; d_gene: TRBD1; j_gene: TRBJ1-2; v_gene: TRBV7-8; CDR3aa: CASSRAKGQTGYTF; CDR3nt: TGTGCCAGCAGCCGTGCCAAGGGACAGACAGGCTACACCTTC